This entry describes one T cell receptor beta chain. Under the authors' procedure: Amplifying reference gene primers gave estimates of nucleated cell counts. TCRdb's copy holds only in-frame clones and misses some; the assay was immunoSEQ multiplex PCR. Clonal size and the V and J genes are those of that table, whereas D and trimming came from the DNA. The table lists 300,000 to 400,000 clones, around 80% of them singletons. The record originates from a study of blood T cell repertoires in COVID-19. V shed 3 bases, J shed 7 bases, and the junction held 14 bases outside the gene matches. Germline CDR1 and CDR2: LGHNA and YSLEER. The CDR3 consists of 17 residues.

The specimen was peripheral blood. The rearrangement links TRBV4-3 to TRBJ2-3; 9 positions match TRBD1. The sequence was obtained from a man in his thirties or forties with active or convalescent COVID-19. The CDR3 sequence is CASSQDFTGGASNTQYF. In DNA, the CDR3 is TGCGCCAGCAGCCAGGACTTTACAGGGGGCGCGTCGAATACGCAGTATTTT.